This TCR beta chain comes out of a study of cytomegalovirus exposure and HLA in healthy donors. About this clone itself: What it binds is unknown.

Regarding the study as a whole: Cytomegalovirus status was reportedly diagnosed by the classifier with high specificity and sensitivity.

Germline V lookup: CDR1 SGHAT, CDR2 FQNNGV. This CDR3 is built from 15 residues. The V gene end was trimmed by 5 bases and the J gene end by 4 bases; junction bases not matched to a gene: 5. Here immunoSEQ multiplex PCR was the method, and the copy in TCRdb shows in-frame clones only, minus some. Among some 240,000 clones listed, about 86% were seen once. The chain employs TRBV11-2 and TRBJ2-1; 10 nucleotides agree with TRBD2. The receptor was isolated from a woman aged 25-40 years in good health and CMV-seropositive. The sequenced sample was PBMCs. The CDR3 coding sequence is TGTGCCAGCAGCCTTCGACTAGCGGGTTACAATGAGCAGTTCTTC. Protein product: CASSLRLAGYNEQFF. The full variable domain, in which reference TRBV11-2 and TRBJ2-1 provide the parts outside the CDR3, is EAGVAQSPRYKIIEKRQSVAFWCNPISGHATLYWYQQILGQGPKLLIQFQNNGVVDDSQLPKDRFSAERLKGVDSTLKIQPAKLEDSAVYLCASSLRLAGYNEQFFGPGTRLTVL.